The present TCR beta chain was sequenced within a study of T cell changes during pregnancy in multiple sclerosis. CDR1 and CDR2 (germline): SNHLY, FYNNEI. V dropped 8 bases and J dropped 3; count of bases not matched to a gene: 8. The CDR3 spans 14 residues. The protocol was immunoSEQ multiplex PCR, while the TCRdb copy is restricted to in-frame clones and leaves out a portion. The data show tens of thousands of clones, with roughly 93% seen just once and 3.5% to 5% held by the top ten. The input for sequencing was CD8+ T cells from peripheral blood mononuclear cells, taken after pregnancy. This rearrangement joins TRBV2 to TRBJ2-5; the match to TRBD2 covers 8 bases. The origin of this receptor is a female donor with multiple sclerosis, enrolled in a pregnancy study. The CDR3 region has the DNA TGTGCCAGCGTGGATAGCGGGATTAAAGAGACCCAGTACTTC. Its translation is CASVDSGIKETQYF.